Described below is a single T cell receptor (beta chain) sequence and its context. The repertoire was sequenced with immunoSEQ multiplex PCR; TCRdb's copy has only in-frame clones and lacks some. The table has about 84,000 clones, 95% to 98% seen once. These data come from a study of technical replicates of blood from a few donors. Trimming pared 2 bases from V and 6 bases from J, leaving 10 bases between. Germline V gives CDR1 MNHNY, CDR2 SVGAGI (reference sequence). The length of the CDR3 is 13 residues. The chain carries TRBV6-6 and TRBJ1-1, with TRBD1 as a possible D gene (6 bases). The clonotype comes from a human donor in good health. The source material was T cells isolated from PBMCs. CDR3 amino acids: CASSYPEGAEAFF. The DNA of the CDR3 is TGTGCCAGCAGTTACCCTGAGGGGGCTGAAGCTTTCTTT.